One sample yielded the 9 T cell receptor beta chains listed below, sequenced in a study of blood T cell repertoires in COVID-19. Produced via immunoSEQ multiplex PCR; TCRdb's table is partial and in-frame only. The sample shows about 180,000 clones, under 90% of them seen only once. What was sequenced was peripheral blood. These receptors all stem from a human donor in a cohort sampled during active COVID-19.

The V and J genes are TRBV29-1 and TRBJ2-6, with D possibly TRBD1 on 6 matching bases. Trimming took 7 bases from V and 0 from J, leaving 13 bases between them. The germline CDR1 and CDR2 sequences are SQVTM and ANQGSEA. The length of the CDR3 is 15 residues. CDR3 sequence reads: CSALTGHSGANVLTF. The DNA for the CDR3 is TGCAGCGCCCTGACGGGACACTCTGGGGCCAACGTCCTGACTTTC. Supplemented by reference TRBV29-1 and TRBJ2-6, the full variable domain reads SAVISQKPSRDICQRGTSLTIQCQVDSQVTMMFWYRQQPGQSLTLIATANQGSEATYESGFVIDKFPISRPNLTFSTLTVSNMSPEDSSIYLCSALTGHSGANVLTFGAGSRLTVL.

The V and J genes are TRBV12-5 and TRBJ2-4, with a possible D match to TRBD1 (6 bases). Trimming stripped 4 bases from V and 11 bases from J, with 15 bases between. The V gene's germline CDR1 is LGHNT and CDR2 FRNRAP. The CDR3 consists of 13 residues. Here the CDR3 DNA reads TGTGCTAGTGGTTCAGGGGATCTGGAGGTTCAGTACTTC. This codes for CASGSGDLEVQYF. The full variable domain, rest sourced from reference TRBV12-5 and TRBJ2-4, is DARVTQTPRHKVTEMGQEVTMRCQPILGHNTVFWYRQTMMQGLELLAYFRNRAPLDDSGMPKDRFSAEMPDATLATLKIQPSEPRDSAVYFCASGSGDLEVQYFGAGTRLSVL.

The V call is TRBV27, the J call TRBJ1-5; D gene unclear. This CDR3 is built from 16 residues. Germline assignment: CDR1 MNHEY and CDR2 SMNVEV (reference sequence). Trimming took 0 bases from V and 9 from J, leaving 18 bases between them. This CDR3 is CASSLSKEGRGRPQHF. For the CDR3, the DNA is TGTGCCAGCAGTTTATCGAAGGAGGGCCGCGGCCGGCCCCAGCATTTT.

The rearrangement uses TRBV2 and TRBJ1-1; 9 bases map to TRBD1. The CDR3 has 16 residues. The J segment lost 1 base and the V segment lost 5 bases, leaving 8 bases of the junction unmatched. Germline values: CDR1 SNHLY, CDR2 FYNNEI. The CDR3 reads CASSFDRGGANTEAFF. The CDR3 DNA follows: TGTGCCAGCAGTTTTGACAGGGGGGGGGCGAACACTGAAGCTTTCTTT.

The rearrangement uses TRBV7-6 and TRBJ2-6, with TRBD2 matching over 11 bases. Germline assignment: CDR1 SGHVS and CDR2 FNYEAQ. This CDR3 is 20 amino acids long. J gave up 4 bases and V 0 bases, and 11 bases lay outside the gene matches. CDR3 in amino acids: CASSLAPAGSGGEGANVLTF. DNA for the CDR3: TGTGCCAGCAGCTTAGCGCCGGCAGGTAGCGGGGGGGAAGGGGCCAACGTCCTGACTTTC.

The chain carries TRBV2 and TRBJ2-7; possibly TRBD1 for D (5 bases). Trimming took off 7 bases at V and 4 bases at J, with 17 bases between the two ends. CDR3 length equals 14 residues. CDR1 and CDR2 (germline): SNHLY, FYNNEI. The CDR3 is CASTAKLGEYEQYF. In DNA, the CDR3 is TGTGCCAGCACTGCCAAATTAGGGGAATACGAGCAGTACTTC.

The rearrangement joins TRBV7-6 to TRBJ2-7; TRBD1 is a possible D gene (6 bases). CDR1 SGHVS and CDR2 FNYEAQ come from the germline V gene. V gave up 0 bases and J gave up 3 bases, with 12 bases separating them. CDR3 length: 15 residues. CDR3 region: CASSLAKTGGYEQYF. The CDR3 coding sequence is TGTGCCAGCAGCTTAGCGAAGACAGGAGGCTACGAGCAGTACTTC.

CDR3 loop: CAISRTGQAQYEQYF. The CDR3 DNA reads TGTGCCATCAGTCGGACAGGTCAGGCTCAGTACGAGCAGTACTTC. V is TRBV10-3 and J is TRBJ2-7, with 7 bases aligning to TRBD1. Germline CDR1 ENHRY, CDR2 SYGVKD. This CDR3 is built from 15 residues. Unmatched junction bases numbered 11, after V lost 5 bases and J lost 4 bases.

CDR3 sequence: CAISGSQGTKEKLFF. For the CDR3, the DNA is TGTGCCATCAGTGGATCACAGGGGACGAAGGAAAAACTGTTTTTT. V usage is TRBV10-3 and J usage is TRBJ1-4; 7 nucleotides match TRBD1. This CDR3 spans 15 amino acids. Germline CDR1 ENHRY, CDR2 SYGVKD. J gave up 8 bases and V 4 bases, and 10 bases lay outside the gene matches.